These 18 T cell receptor beta chains were sequenced from one sample in a study of T-cell reconstitution after alpha-beta-depleted transplantation in children. It was with unique molecular identifiers that the TCRbeta library was prepared. TCRdb recomputed calls from the PCR reads with MiXCR, one row per CDR3 protein. This sample has approximately 1,000,000 distinct CDR3 sequences, with around 30% found just once. The starting material was PBMCs, mostly from graft donor cells, obtained 360 days after TCRalphabeta/CD19-depleted stem cell transplant. Source of these receptors: a boy under two years old who had a stem cell transplant for SCID, so the T cells may come from the graft donor.

The chain carries TRBV5-1 and TRBJ1-1; D remains unclear. Germline lookup yields CDR1 SGHRS and CDR2 YFSETQ. Trimming shortened V by 7 bases and J by 2 bases, and 12 bases separated the two germline ends. The CDR3 extends over 13 amino acids. This CDR3 is CASSYSQNTEAFF. DNA for the CDR3: TGCGCCAGCTCCTACTCCCAAAACACTGAAGCTTTCTTT.

This clonotype has a count of ten or more. This chain joins TRBV28 and TRBJ2-2, with a tentative D call TRBD2 (5 bases). The CDR3 contains 16 residues. Germline values: CDR1 MDHEN, CDR2 SYDVKM. Trimming cost V 6 bases and J 4 bases, with 18 bases left between them. Here the CDR3 reads CASSPRRPGSTGELFF. The DNA of the CDR3 is TGTGCCAGCAGCCCCCGTCGTCCGGGGAGCACCGGGGAGCTGTTTTTT. The whole variable domain, filled in from reference TRBV28 and TRBJ2-2, reads DVKVTQSSRYLVKRTGEKVFLECVQDMDHENMFWYRQDPGLGLRLIYFSYDVKMKEKGDIPEGYSVSREKKERFSLILESASTNQTSMYLCASSPRRPGSTGELFFGEGSRLTVL.

This CDR3 is CASSHGTSEADTQYF. The CDR3 coding sequence is TGTGCCAGCAGCCACGGGACTAGCGAGGCAGATACGCAGTATTTT. The chain employs TRBV7-6 and TRBJ2-3; 10 bases match TRBD2. The length of the CDR3 is 15 residues. Unmatched junction bases numbered 6, after V lost 5 bases and J lost 4 bases. Germline CDR1 reads SGHVS; CDR2 reads FNYEAQ.

This clonotype has ten or more counts. This chain links TRBV5-5 with TRBJ1-2; TRBD1 is a possible D gene (5 bases). Trimming stripped 2 bases from V and 0 bases from J, with 11 bases between. The CDR3 runs to 15 residues. The germline V gene encodes CDR1 SGHKS and CDR2 YYEKEE (reference sequence). CDR3 bases: TGTGCCAGCAGCTTATACCTGACAGCTAACTATGGCTACACCTTC. This gives the protein CASSLYLTANYGYTF.

This clonotype was seen at least ten times. The gene calls are TRBV6-5 and TRBJ1-5; D may be TRBD1 (5 bases). V lost 3 bases and J lost 2, with 11 bases in between. CDR3 length: 15 residues. From germline, CDR1 is MNHEY and CDR2 SVGAGI. The CDR3 bases are TGTGCCAGCAGTTATGGGGGAGGAGGCAATCAGCCCCAGCATTTT. This translates into CASSYGGGGNQPQHF.

The genes are TRBV3-1 and TRBJ2-2; 7 bases line up with TRBD1. The length of the CDR3 is 15 residues. The germline V gene encodes CDR1 LGHDT and CDR2 YNNKEL (reference sequence). V shed 7 bases, J shed 0 bases, and the junction held 5 bases outside the gene matches. CDR3 protein: CASKGTDPNTGELFF. The CDR3 nucleotides read TGTGCCAGCAAGGGGACAGATCCGAACACCGGGGAGCTGTTTTTT.

This sequence joins TRBV5-1 and TRBJ2-7; 7 bases match TRBD2. The J segment lost 6 bases and the V segment lost 5 bases, leaving 8 bases of the junction unmatched. The CDR3 contains 13 residues. Germline V lookup: CDR1 SGHRS, CDR2 YFSETQ. The CDR3 sequence is CASRLTGGGEQYF. The CDR3 bases are TGCGCCAGCAGACTGACGGGAGGAGGCGAGCAGTACTTC. The variable domain in full, completed from reference TRBV5-1 and TRBJ2-7, reads KAGVTQTPRYLIKTRGQQVTLSCSPISGHRSVSWYQQTPGQGLQFLFEYFSETQRNKGNFPGRFSGRQFSNSRSEMNVSTLELGDSALYLCASRLTGGGEQYFGPGTRLTVT.

This clonotype came up many times. J is TRBJ2-7 and V is TRBV7-6; D is possibly TRBD1 (6 bases). V shed 4 bases and J shed 4 bases, with 11 bases lying between them. CDR1 and CDR2 (germline): SGHVS, FNYEAQ. This CDR3 has 13 residues. Here the CDR3 DNA reads TGTGCCAGCAGCTCCGGGACACAATACGAGCAGTACTTC. Translating gives CASSSGTQYEQYF.

This clonotype has only a few counts. CDR3 in amino acids: CASSYGGSSPQHF. CDR3 in DNA: TGTGCCAGCAGTTACGGGGGTTCGTCACCCCAGCATTTT. The chain links TRBV6-5 to TRBJ1-5; D may be TRBD1 (5 bases). Trimming left V 2 bases short and J 10 bases short, with 12 bases between. CDR1 and CDR2 (germline): MNHEY, SVGAGI. The CDR3 is made up of 13 amino acids.

The rearrangement joins TRBV4-1 to TRBJ2-1; TRBD2 matches at 15 bases. The ends lost 4 bases at V and 4 bases at J; junction bases unmatched: 17. The CDR3 is 21 residues long. Germline values: CDR1 MGHRA, CDR2 YSYEKL. CDR3 amino acids: CASSPRTSGGAQILLYNEQFF. The CDR3 region has the DNA TGCGCCAGCAGCCCTCGGACTAGCGGGGGGGCCCAGATCCTCTTGTACAATGAGCAGTTCTTC.

The chain recombines TRBV15 with TRBJ2-1; TRBD2 aligns across 10 bases. The CDR3 covers 15 residues. The ends lost 4 bases at V and 4 bases at J; junction bases unmatched: 4. CDR1 LNHNV and CDR2 YYDKDF come from the germline V gene (reference sequence). CDR3: CATSKSGGVYNEQFF. Written as DNA, the CDR3 is TGTGCCACCAGCAAGAGCGGGGGGGTTTACAATGAGCAGTTCTTC.

This clonotype was counted a single time. The CDR3 DNA follows: TGCGCCAGCAGCATGGGACGGTCGAGCTCCTACAATGAGCAGTTCTTC. Translated: CASSMGRSSSYNEQFF. The rearrangement uses TRBV5-1 and TRBJ2-1; D possibly uses TRBD1 or TRBD2 (5 bases each). CDR1 SGHRS and CDR2 YFSETQ come from the germline V gene. Trimming shortened V by 4 bases and J by 0 bases, and 14 bases separated the two germline ends. The CDR3 is 16 amino acids.

This clonotype has just a few counts. The genes are TRBV7-2 and TRBJ2-7; TRBD1 might be the D (6 bases). CDR3 size: 13 residues. V lost 3 bases and J 12 bases, leaving 18 bases between the germline ends. Germline V gene sequence: CDR1 SGHTA, CDR2 FQGNSA. The CDR3 spells CASSFSLSTGRYF. The CDR3 DNA follows: TGTGCCAGCAGCTTTTCTCTCTCGACAGGCCGGTACTTC.

The chain joins TRBV12-3 or TRBV12-4 to TRBJ1-1, with unresolved D. The V end lost 3 bases, the J end lost 7 bases, and 6 bases lay between the germline ends. The CDR3 has 11 amino acids. CDR3: CASSFGYEAFF. The CDR3 DNA sequence: TGTGCCAGCAGTTTCGGGTATGAAGCTTTCTTT.

This clonotype was found a few times. V gene TRBV6-1 combines with J gene TRBJ2-7; D unresolved. Germline values: CDR1 MNHNS, CDR2 SASEGT. The CDR3 runs 14 residues. Trimming stripped 7 bases from V and 0 bases from J, with 13 bases between. The CDR3 here is CASISVGPSYEQYF. Here the CDR3 DNA reads TGTGCCAGCATATCAGTGGGTCCCTCCTACGAGCAGTACTTC.

The V call is TRBV7-9, the J call TRBJ1-1, with a weak D call TRBD1 (5 bases). V was shortened by 1 base and J by 7 bases, with 13 bases between the two germline ends. Germline-derived CDR1 and CDR2 are SEHNR and FQNEAQ (reference sequence). The CDR3 length is 14 residues. CDR3 sequence (DNA): TGTGCCAGCAGCTTAGATAGTCAGGGTGATGAAGCTTTCTTT. As protein: CASSLDSQGDEAFF.

The V gene is TRBV9, the J gene TRBJ2-3; no clear D. CDR3 size: 14 residues. The germline V and J ends were trimmed by 2 bases and 5 bases, with 12 bases remaining between them. The germline V gene encodes CDR1 SGDLS and CDR2 YYNGEE. Here the CDR3 reads CASSVEGLGDTQYF. The CDR3 DNA sequence: TGTGCCAGCAGCGTTGAAGGGCTAGGAGATACGCAGTATTTT.

This chain links TRBV2 with TRBJ2-5, with 7 bases lining up with TRBD1. The germline V gene encodes CDR1 SNHLY and CDR2 FYNNEI. CDR3 length equals 14 residues. With V trimmed by 0 bases and J by 7 bases, 5 bases remained unmatched. CDR3 DNA sequence: TGTGCCAGCAGTGAAGCGCTTCAGGGGGTGACCCAGTACTTC. Protein sequence: CASSEALQGVTQYF. Based on the CDR3 plus reference TRBV2 and TRBJ2-5, the full variable domain is EPEVTQTPSHQVTQMGQEVILRCVPISNHLYFYWYRQILGQKVEFLVSFYNNEISEKSEIFDDQFSVERPDGSNFTLKIRSTKLEDSAMYFCASSEALQGVTQYFGPGTRLLVL.